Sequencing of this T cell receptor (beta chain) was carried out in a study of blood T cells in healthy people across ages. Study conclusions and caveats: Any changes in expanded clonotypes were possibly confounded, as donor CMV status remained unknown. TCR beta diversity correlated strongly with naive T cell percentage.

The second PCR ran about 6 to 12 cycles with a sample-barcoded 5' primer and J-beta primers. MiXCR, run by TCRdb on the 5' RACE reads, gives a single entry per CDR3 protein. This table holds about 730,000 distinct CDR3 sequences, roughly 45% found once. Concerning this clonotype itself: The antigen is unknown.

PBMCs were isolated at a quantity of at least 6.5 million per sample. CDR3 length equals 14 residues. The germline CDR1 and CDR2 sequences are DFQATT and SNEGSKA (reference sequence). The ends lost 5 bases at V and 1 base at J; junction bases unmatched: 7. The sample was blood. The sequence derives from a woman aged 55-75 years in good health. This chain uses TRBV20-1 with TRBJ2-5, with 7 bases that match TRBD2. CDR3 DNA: TGCAGTGCTGAAAAGCGGGGAACCCAAGAGACCCAGTACTTC. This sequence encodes CSAEKRGTQETQYF.